This T cell receptor beta chain was retrieved from a study of T cell repertoires in ileal Crohn's disease. Whole-study context: Postoperative therapy was given to about half: fewer than 14 thiopurines, some 18 anti-TNF agents. Findings of the study overall: Active smokers at surgery had more clonal expansions than non-smokers.

Generated by immunoSEQ multiplex PCR, the TCRdb table keeps only in-frame clones and is missing some. The sample lists under 20,000 clones; approximately 82% were seen once. A note on this clone: What it binds is unknown.

CDR1 and CDR2 (germline): MGHDK, SYGVNS. This CDR3 has 13 amino acids. The V and J ends lost 6 bases and 8 bases, in that order; junction bases with no gene match: 5. The chain couples TRBV25-1 to TRBJ1-4, with 8 positions matching TRBD1. The clonotype originates from an adult with Crohn's disease. Sequencing was performed on ileal tissue. CDR3 loop: CASSDRGEEKLFF. The CDR3 DNA follows: TGTGCCAGCAGCGACAGGGGCGAGGAAAAACTGTTTTTT.